What follows are 12 T cell receptor beta chains derived from one specimen sequenced in a study of T cells in Graves' hyperthyroidism and ophthalmopathy. RNA transcripts yielded amplified TCR beta CDR3 regions. First-round RT-PCR with HTBI primers amplified the TCR CDR3 region. TCRdb reprocessed the multiplex PCR reads via MiXCR and lists one record per CDR3 protein. The top ten clones hold 30% to 40% of a sample with over 250,000 distinct CDR3 sequences, approximately 14% of them seen once. The sample comprised blood. The receptors originated from a woman aged 40-49 years with Graves' ophthalmopathy.

In its sample, this clonotype was seen a few times. The J gene is TRBJ2-6, the V gene TRBV3-1, with 7 nucleotides matching TRBD1. This CDR3 is built from 15 residues. Trimming removed 6 bases from V and 3 bases from J; junction bases left unmatched: 5. CDR1 LGHDT and CDR2 YNNKEL come from the germline V gene (reference sequence). In DNA form, the CDR3 reads TGTGCCAGCAGTTACAGGGGAAGTGGGGCCAACGTCCTGACTTTC. It yields the protein CASSYRGSGANVLTF.

This clonotype was recorded at least ten times. The V gene is TRBV12-3 or TRBV12-4, the J gene TRBJ2-1; D remains unclear. This CDR3 is 14 amino acids long. The V end lost 2 bases, the J end lost 4 bases, and 9 bases lay between the germline ends. The CDR3 region is CASSLLLTYNEQFF. DNA of the CDR3: TGTGCCAGCAGTTTACTACTAACGTACAATGAGCAGTTCTTC.

This clonotype was picked up many times. The chain joins TRBV11-2 to TRBJ1-3; D unresolved. The germline V gene encodes CDR1 SGHAT and CDR2 FQNNGV. The CDR3 is 14 amino acids. Trimming shortened V by 0 bases and J by 4 bases, and 7 bases separated the two germline ends. The DNA for the CDR3 is TGTGCCAGCAGCTTAGAGGACGGCGGAAACACCATATATTTT. As protein: CASSLEDGGNTIYF.

There are a few counts of this clonotype. The chain carries TRBV5-1 and TRBJ2-5; perhaps TRBD1 as D (6 bases). The length of the CDR3 is 16 residues. V gave up 0 bases and J gave up 5 bases, with 17 bases separating them. Germline V gene lookup returns CDR1 SGHRS and CDR2 YFSETQ. DNA for the CDR3: TGCGCCAGCAGCTTGGAGGGGGTTAGCAGTTCGGAGACCCAGTACTTC. Translated: CASSLEGVSSSETQYF.

This clonotype was counted many times. V gene TRBV12-5 combines with J gene TRBJ2-2; D possibly corresponds to TRBD2 (6 bases). The CDR3 length is 13 residues. The V end was cut by 2 bases, the J end by 6 bases, with 7 bases between. Germline assignment: CDR1 LGHNT and CDR2 FRNRAP. In DNA, the CDR3 is TGTGCTAGTGGTTTGACGGGGGCCGGGGAGCTGTTTTTT. It is translated as CASGLTGAGELFF.

The table lists this clonotype with many counts. J is TRBJ1-5 and V is TRBV2; TRBD1 agrees at 7 bases. From germline, CDR1 is SNHLY and CDR2 FYNNEI. V was clipped by 6 bases and J by 3 bases; unmatched bases: 5. The CDR3 covers 14 residues. The CDR3: CASRGTAVNQPQHF. The CDR3 coding sequence is TGTGCCAGCAGGGGGACAGCGGTCAATCAGCCCCAGCATTTT.

This clonotype was seen many times. The rearrangement joins TRBV7-2 to TRBJ2-7; D is perhaps TRBD1 (5 bases). The CDR3 sequence is 14 residues long. Germline V CDR1 and CDR2: SGHTA, FQGNSA. V gave up 5 bases and J gave up 3 bases, with 14 bases separating them. In DNA, the CDR3 is TGTGCCAGCAGCCCCCAAGGTAGGGGCTACGAGCAGTACTTC. It encodes CASSPQGRGYEQYF.

V usage is TRBV3-1 and J usage is TRBJ1-3, with 7 bases lining up with TRBD1. CDR3 length: 14 amino acids. Germline loops: CDR1 LGHDT, CDR2 YNNKEL (reference sequence). The ends lost 6 bases at V and 4 bases at J; junction bases unmatched: 6. The CDR3 nucleotides read TGTGCCAGCAGACGCCAGGGGGAAGGAAACACCATATATTTT. Translating it yields CASRRQGEGNTIYF.

This clonotype was recorded many times. The genes are TRBV7-2 and TRBJ2-1; no definite D call. The CDR3 has 16 amino acids. Trimming removed 5 bases at V and 9 bases at J, with 23 bases between. The germline gives CDR1 SGHTA, CDR2 FQGNSA. The CDR3 here is CASSKDGKAINVEQFF. The CDR3 coding sequence is TGTGCCAGCAGCAAGGACGGAAAAGCCATTAACGTTGAGCAGTTCTTC.

The sample holds a few counts of this clonotype. V is TRBV5-4 and J is TRBJ1-2; no firm D call. Trimming left V 3 bases short and J 2 bases short, with 8 bases between. The CDR3 extends over 13 amino acids. Germline V gives CDR1 SGHNT, CDR2 YYREEE (reference sequence). CDR3 in amino acids: CASSSKSNYGYTF. The DNA for the CDR3 is TGTGCCAGCAGCTCGAAGTCCAACTATGGCTACACCTTC.

This clonotype came up many times. The CDR3 is CASSLRREATEAFF. CDR3 bases: TGTGCCAGCAGCTTAAGGAGAGAGGCCACTGAAGCTTTCTTT. The V gene is TRBV7-9, the J gene TRBJ1-1; D ambiguous. Germline lookup yields CDR1 SEHNR and CDR2 FQNEAQ (reference sequence). V was cut by 2 bases and J by 4 bases, with 11 bases left in between. The CDR3 has 14 residues.

In its sample, this clonotype was seen many times. The rearrangement uses TRBV12-3 or TRBV12-4 and TRBJ1-6; 10 positions match TRBD1. This CDR3 region has 15 residues. Trimming at V came to 4 bases and at J to 9 bases, leaving 6 bases not matched to a gene. As DNA, the CDR3 is TGTGCCAGCAGTTACGGACAGGGGGGTATTTCACCCCTCCACTTT. Residues: CASSYGQGGISPLHF.